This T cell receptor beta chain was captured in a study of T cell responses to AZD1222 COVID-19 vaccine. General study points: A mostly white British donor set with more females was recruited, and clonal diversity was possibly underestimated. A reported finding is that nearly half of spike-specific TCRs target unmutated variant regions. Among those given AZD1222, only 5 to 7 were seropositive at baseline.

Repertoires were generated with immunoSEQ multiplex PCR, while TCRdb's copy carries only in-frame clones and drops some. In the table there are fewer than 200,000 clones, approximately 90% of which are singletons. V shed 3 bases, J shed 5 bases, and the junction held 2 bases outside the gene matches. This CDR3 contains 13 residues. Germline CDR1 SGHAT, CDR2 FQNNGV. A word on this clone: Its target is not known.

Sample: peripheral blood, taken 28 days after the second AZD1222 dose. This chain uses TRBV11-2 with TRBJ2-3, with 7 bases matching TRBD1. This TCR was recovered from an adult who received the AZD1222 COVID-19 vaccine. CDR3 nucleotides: TGTGCCAGCAGCTTTGACAGGGTAGATACGCAGTATTTT. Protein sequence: CASSFDRVDTQYF.